These 5 T cell receptor beta chains share one sample of origin, sequenced in a study of monozygotic twins with inflammatory bowel disease. Using the 5' RACE reads, TCRdb records one entry per CDR3 protein without DNA. The sample table includes about 350,000 distinct CDR3 sequences. Sequencing input: blood. The receptors were sampled from a human donor with ulcerative colitis or Crohn's disease, or a healthy co-twin of an affected twin (not recorded which).

V and J are TRBV7-8 and TRBJ2-1; no DNA is available, so the TRBD1 call from TCRdb remains unchecked. Germline-derived CDR1 and CDR2 are SGHVS and FQNEAQ. CDR3 length: 15 amino acids. The CDR3 sequence is CASSLHRDRASEQFF.

V is TRBV28 and J is TRBJ2-1. The CDR3 extends over 15 amino acids. Germline V gene sequence: CDR1 MDHEN, CDR2 SYDVKM. CDR3 in amino acids: CASSSLRTKYNEQFF.

The V and J genes are TRBV20-1 and TRBJ2-5. The CDR3 consists of 11 residues. Germline V CDR1 and CDR2: DFQATT, SNEGSKA (reference sequence). This CDR3 is CSARISETQYF.

CDR3: CASSLVGAGELFF. The chain couples TRBV12-3 or TRBV12-4 to TRBJ2-2. This CDR3 is built from 13 residues.

The CDR3 is CASSSNTGGPGREQYF. The chain employs TRBV12-3 or TRBV12-4 and TRBJ2-7; TCRdb selects TRBD1, and the lack of DNA leaves this call unchecked. The CDR3 spans 16 residues.